The text below deals with one T cell receptor beta chain. Its antigen is not known. Per the germline V gene, CDR1 is SEHNR and CDR2 is FQNEAQ (reference sequence). The CDR3 runs to 14 residues. V trimming: 4 bases; J trimming: 10 bases; junction bases outside the gene matches: 11. This sample stems from a study of blood T cells in healthy people across ages. Whole-study results and caveats: With age, beta diversity per million T cells declined roughly linearly, significantly by around 43.

Sample-barcoded 5' priming and a J-beta primer mix drove a second PCR of roughly 6 to 12 cycles. TCRdb fed the 5' RACE reads into MiXCR, producing one record per CDR3 protein. The sample has 450,000 to 700,000 distinct CDR3 sequences; approximately 30% are singletons. Sequencing was carried out using blood. This chain joins TRBV7-9 and TRBJ2-3, with 7 bases matching TRBD2. The TCR sequence derives from a woman in her sixties or seventies in good health. CDR3 sequence reads: CASSSNQAGKAQYF. As DNA, the CDR3 is TGTGCCAGCAGCTCGAACCAAGCGGGAAAGGCGCAGTATTTT.